A single sample is the source of the 24 T cell receptor beta chains below, sequenced in a study of spatial heterogeneity in lung cancer. TCRdb reanalysed the 5' RACE reads using MiXCR and keeps one entry per CDR3 protein. The table includes some 16,000 distinct CDR3 sequences, roughly 3.9% detected once. Time point reported: sample taken at primary tumor resection. The starting material was normal lung tissue next to the tumor, obtained at surgery. The receptor source for this set is a male donor with early-stage non-small cell lung cancer.

At least ten counts were recorded for this clonotype. This beta chain appears as a stray read in a library generated for alpha chains; its size is not informative. The rearrangement joins TRBV4-3 to TRBJ2-1; 10 bases are a match to TRBD2. The trim removed 2 bases at V and 4 bases at J, leaving 11 bases unmatched. CDR1 and CDR2 from the germline V gene are LGHNA and YSLEER. The CDR3 runs to 18 residues. The CDR3 sequence is CASSQHVYGTSAYNEQFF. In DNA, the CDR3 is TGCGCCAGCAGCCAACACGTGTACGGGACTAGCGCATACAATGAGCAGTTCTTC.

This clonotype was counted at least ten times. The library was prepared for alpha chains; this beta chain is a stray read, so its frequency means little. The V call is TRBV28, the J call TRBJ2-3; perhaps D is TRBD1 or TRBD2 (6 bases each). Germline V gene lookup returns CDR1 MDHEN and CDR2 SYDVKM. With 5 bases removed from V and 5 bases from J, the gap between germline ends came to 20 bases. The CDR3 extends over 16 amino acids. The CDR3 region has the DNA TGTGCCAGCAGTCCTCCGGTGGGGGGCTTGGGAGATACGCAGTATTTT. It encodes CASSPPVGGLGDTQYF.

This clonotype came up many times. Found in a library prepared for alpha chains, this beta chain is an off-target read, and its abundance has little meaning. The chain is built from TRBV12-3 or TRBV12-4 and TRBJ2-2; D unresolved. This CDR3 is built from 11 residues. V shed 8 bases and J shed 7 bases, with 8 bases lying between them. The CDR3 sequence is CASWFRGELFF. The CDR3 DNA is TGTGCCAGCTGGTTCCGCGGGGAGCTGTTTTTT.

This clonotype has ten or more counts. This beta chain appears as a stray read in a library generated for alpha chains; its size is not informative. The chain has TRBV10-3 and TRBJ1-4; D uncertain. The CDR3 is 15 residues long. Germline-derived CDR1 and CDR2 are ENHRY and SYGVKD. Trimming left V 0 bases short and J 9 bases short, with 14 bases between. CDR3 bases: TGTGCCATCAGTGAGTCCAGGACGGACTCCCAAAAACTGTTTTTT. Its protein product is CAISESRTDSQKLFF.

This clonotype was recorded at least ten times. The size of this beta chain means little, since it is a stray read in a library made for alpha chains. The rearrangement links TRBV5-1 to TRBJ2-3; 7 bases map to TRBD2. The CDR3 loop spans 17 amino acids. The junction had 8 bases not matched to a gene; V was cut back by 0 bases and J by 1 base. CDR1 SGHRS and CDR2 YFSETQ come from the germline V gene. CDR3 in DNA: TGCGCCAGCAGCTTGGTTGGCGGGAGAGACGGCACAGATACGCAGTATTTT. Encoded protein: CASSLVGGRDGTDTQYF.

This clonotype came up many times. This beta chain is off target for a library built for alpha chains, so its abundance means little. The chain has TRBV7-2 and TRBJ2-7; no firm D call. This CDR3 comprises 12 residues. CDR1 is SGHTA, CDR2 FQGNSA, per germline. V shed 1 base and J shed 6 bases, with 7 bases lying between them. The CDR3 here is CASSLGGTEQYF. The CDR3 nucleotides are TGTGCCAGCAGCTTAGGGGGTACCGAGCAGTACTTC.

This clonotype was counted at least ten times. Since it is a stray read in a library aimed at alpha chains, this beta chain has a size that is not meaningful. This chain connects TRBV5-1 to TRBJ2-3, with 8 nucleotides matching TRBD2. Germline V CDR1 and CDR2: SGHRS, YFSETQ. V was pared by 6 bases and J by 4 bases, with 7 bases of the junction left unmatched. The CDR3 covers 14 residues. The CDR3 sequence is CASTPGGYADTQYF. The DNA of the CDR3 is TGCGCCAGCACCCCGGGGGGGTATGCAGATACGCAGTATTTT.

This clonotype was counted many times. This beta chain lies outside the target of a library built for alpha chains; its clone size means little. The rearrangement joins TRBV30 to TRBJ1-1; D call uncertain. The CDR3 consists of 12 residues. Germline CDR1 reads GTSNPN; CDR2 reads SVGIG (reference sequence). Trimming cost V 2 bases and J 6 bases, with 10 bases left between them. In nucleotides, the CDR3 is TGTGCCTGGAGTAGAAGAAACCCTGAAGCTTTCTTT. Protein sequence: CAWSRRNPEAFF.

This clonotype was observed at least ten times. This beta chain lies outside the target of a library built for alpha chains; its clone size means little. This chain links TRBV7-9 with TRBJ1-2; D remains unclear. V lost 4 bases and J 1 base, leaving 7 bases between the germline ends. Germline V lookup: CDR1 SEHNR, CDR2 FQNEAQ (reference sequence). This CDR3 has 13 residues. In DNA form, the CDR3 reads TGTGCCAGCAGCTCAGAAATTAACTATGGCTACACCTTC. This translates into CASSSEINYGYTF.

There are many counts of this clonotype. For a library built for alpha chains, this beta chain is a stray read; little rests on its size. V gene TRBV15 combines with J gene TRBJ2-1; no firm D call. V was trimmed by 4 bases and J by 10 bases, leaving 8 bases between them. The CDR3 has 11 residues. CDR1 is LNHNV and CDR2 is YYDKDF in the germline V gene (reference sequence). The CDR3 loop reads CATSTFREQFF. Here the CDR3 DNA reads TGTGCCACCAGCACGTTCCGCGAGCAGTTCTTC. Filled out from reference TRBV15 and TRBJ2-1, the complete variable domain reads DAMVIQNPRYQVTQFGKPVTLSCSQTLNHNVMYWYQQKSSQAPKLLFHYYDKDFNNEADTPDNFQSRRPNTSFCFLDIRSPGLGDTAMYLCATSTFREQFFGPGTRLTVL.

This clonotype has ten or more counts. Since the library was made to target alpha chains, this beta chain is a stray read and its abundance is not meaningful. This chain connects TRBV2 to TRBJ1-3; D gene unclear. CDR1 and CDR2 (germline): SNHLY, FYNNEI. CDR3 length: 14 amino acids. The V end was cut by 7 bases, the J end by 0 bases, with 10 bases between. The chain's CDR3 is CASTEENSGNTIYF. The DNA for the CDR3 is TGTGCCAGCACTGAGGAGAACTCTGGAAACACCATATATTTT.

This clonotype is medium-sized (0.01 to 0.1%). This beta chain is a stray read from a library made for alpha chains; its abundance is not meaningful. The J gene is TRBJ2-7, the V gene TRBV4-2, with D possibly matching TRBD1 (6 bases). The CDR3 totals 16 residues. Between the trimmed V and J ends, which lost 1 base and 3 bases, there was a span of 16 bases. CDR1 LGHNA and CDR2 YNFKEQ come from the germline V gene. The CDR3: CASSQGDTIPDYEQYF. DNA for the CDR3: TGTGCCAGCAGCCAAGGGGACACAATCCCCGACTACGAGCAGTACTTC.

In this sample, this clonotype turned up many times. This beta chain turned up in a library designed for alpha chains; as an off-target read, its abundance says little. Written as DNA, the CDR3 is TGCGCCAGCAGCATTGCCACAACCAATGAGCAGTTCTTC. This gives the protein CASSIATTNEQFF. This chain links TRBV5-1 with TRBJ2-1; D gene unclear. CDR1 is SGHRS and CDR2 is YFSETQ in the germline V gene. This CDR3 has 13 residues. Trimming removed 4 bases from V and 6 bases from J, with 11 bases in between.

This clonotype was detected ten times or more. This beta chain lies outside the target of a library built for alpha chains; its clone size means little. The chain's CDR3 is CSAPRTGSDGYTF. The CDR3 coding sequence is TGCAGTGCCCCAAGGACAGGGTCGGATGGCTACACCTTC. The chain carries TRBV20-1 and TRBJ1-2, with TRBD1 identical over 8 bases. The length of the CDR3 is 13 residues. Trimming at V came to 6 bases and at J to 6 bases, leaving 9 bases not matched to a gene. Germline V CDR1 and CDR2: DFQATT, SNEGSKA (reference sequence).

This clonotype was recorded many times. This beta chain turned up in a library designed for alpha chains; as an off-target read, its abundance says little. For the CDR3, the DNA is TGTGCCAGTAGTACAAGGACCCAAGAGGGCAATGGCTACACCTTC. Amino acids: CASSTRTQEGNGYTF. V is TRBV19 and J is TRBJ1-2; D remains ambiguous. The CDR3 covers 15 residues. Germline V lookup: CDR1 LNHDA, CDR2 SQIVND (reference sequence). V gave up 4 bases and J gave up 6 bases, with 18 bases separating them. The whole variable domain, filled in from reference TRBV19 and TRBJ1-2, reads DGGITQSPKYLFRKEGQNVTLSCEQNLNHDAMYWYRQDPGQGLRLIYYSQIVNDFQKGDIAEGYSVSREKKESFPLTVTSAQKNPTAFYLCASSTRTQEGNGYTFGSGTRLTVV.

This clonotype was seen ten or more times. Since the library was made to target alpha chains, this beta chain is a stray read and its abundance is not meaningful. This chain joins TRBV6-5 and TRBJ2-3; D may be TRBD1 or TRBD2 (5 bases each). The germline V gene has CDR1 MNHEY and CDR2 SVGAGI. The CDR3 has 19 residues. Trimming left V 0 bases short and J 3 bases short, with 22 bases between. The CDR3 sequence is CASSYSRGPGPLGTDTQYF. DNA for the CDR3: TGTGCCAGCAGTTACTCGAGGGGTCCGGGACCGTTGGGAACAGATACGCAGTATTTT.

This clonotype was picked up many times. With the library built for alpha chains, this beta chain is off target and its frequency is not meaningful. The J gene is TRBJ2-4, the V gene TRBV7-9; D is uncertain. Germline loops: CDR1 SEHNR, CDR2 FQNEAQ (reference sequence). Deletions cut 0 bases from V and 6 bases from J, with 9 bases between. CDR3 length equals 14 residues. The CDR3 here is CASSLAPSPNIQYF. The DNA for the CDR3 is TGTGCCAGCAGCTTAGCCCCAAGCCCAAACATTCAGTACTTC.

The table lists this clonotype with many counts. This beta chain is a stray sequence in a library constructed for alpha chains; its clone size is not meaningful. This rearrangement joins TRBV10-2 to TRBJ1-1, with 7 bases aligning to TRBD1. The CDR3 totals 16 residues. V trimming: 3 bases; J trimming: 5 bases; junction bases outside the gene matches: 12. Germline V gene sequence: CDR1 WSHSY, CDR2 SAAADI. The CDR3 loop is CASSDPNRGFRTEAFF. The CDR3 region has the DNA TGCGCCAGCAGTGACCCGAACAGGGGTTTTCGGACTGAAGCTTTCTTT.

This clonotype has a count of ten or more. Since the library was made to target alpha chains, this beta chain is a stray read and its abundance is not meaningful. J is TRBJ2-1 and V is TRBV3-1; 12 bases line up with TRBD2. The V and J ends lost 0 bases and 7 bases, in that order; junction bases with no gene match: 1. The CDR3 is 15 amino acids. The germline V gene encodes CDR1 LGHDT and CDR2 YNNKEL (reference sequence). CDR3 coding DNA: TGTGCCAGCAGCCAAGAGACTAGCGGGAGTAATGAGCAGTTCTTC. It yields the protein CASSQETSGSNEQFF.

This clonotype is deemed medium-sized. Within a library made for alpha chains, this beta chain is off target, and its count is uninformative. This chain joins TRBV6-5 and TRBJ1-5; D is possibly TRBD1 (6 bases). The CDR3 is 15 amino acids. Trimming cost V 5 bases and J 0 bases, with 11 bases left between them. CDR1 and CDR2 (germline): MNHEY, SVGAGI. This chain's CDR3 is CASSRTEDSNQPQHF. DNA for the CDR3: TGTGCCAGCAGTCGGACAGAGGATAGCAATCAGCCCCAGCATTTT.

This clonotype is labeled as medium-sized. The library was designed around alpha chains, so this beta chain is a stray read whose abundance carries little weight. V usage is TRBV5-6 and J usage is TRBJ1-2; D remains ambiguous. Trimming stripped 4 bases from V and 7 bases from J, with 14 bases between. Germline V gene lookup returns CDR1 SGHDT and CDR2 YYEEEE. This CDR3 has 13 residues. DNA of the CDR3: TGTGCCAGCAGCCCCGGACCGGGCTCTGGCTACACCTTC. This sequence encodes CASSPGPGSGYTF. The entire variable domain, with the rest obtained from reference TRBV5-6 and TRBJ1-2, is as follows: DAGVTQSPTHLIKTRGQQVTLRCSPKSGHDTVSWYQQALGQGPQFIFQYYEEEERQRGNFPDRFSGHQFPNYSSELNVNALLLGDSALYLCASSPGPGSGYTFGSGTRLTVV.

By share, this clonotype ranks as medium-sized. Little can be read into the size of this beta chain, an off-target read in a library designed for alpha chains. The rearrangement uses TRBV21-1 and TRBJ1-2; the table names TRBD1, a call not compared with the DNA. TRBV21-1 is shown as a pseudogene. The CDR3 totals 17 residues. CDR3 DNA: TGTGCCAGCAGCAAAGATCCCACCCCCCAGGTTAACTATGGCTACACCTTC. Encoded protein: CASSKDPTPQVNYGYTF.

The sample holds many counts of this clonotype. The size of this beta chain means little, since it is a stray read in a library made for alpha chains. The chain combines TRBV15 with TRBJ1-2, with a tentative D call TRBD1 (5 bases). The CDR3 covers 15 residues. The ends were cut back, 0 bases at V and 1 base at J, with 9 bases in the middle. Germline V gene lookup returns CDR1 LNHNV and CDR2 YYDKDF (reference sequence). The CDR3 sequence is CATSREGGFNYGYTF. For the CDR3, the DNA is TGTGCCACCAGCAGAGAGGGGGGATTTAACTATGGCTACACCTTC.

This clonotype has a count of ten or more. This beta chain is an unintended read in a library built for alpha chains; its size means little. The V and J genes are TRBV29-1 and TRBJ2-7; unclear D gene. The CDR3 length is 13 residues. Per germline, CDR1 SQVTM and CDR2 ANQGSEA. Trimming left V 0 bases short and J 1 base short, with 7 bases between. CDR3 protein: CSVEDRQSYEQYF. The CDR3 DNA is TGCAGCGTTGAAGATCGGCAGTCCTACGAGCAGTACTTC.